This TCR beta chain stems from a study of PD-1 blockade in mismatch repair-deficient tumors. Study outcomes and limitations: Tumor-resident clones, often undetectable pretreatment in blood, expanded then contracted after pembrolizumab.

Comment on this clone: The antigen is not known.

Data came from immunoSEQ multiplex PCR; TCRdb stores just in-frame clones and leaves some out. The repertoire holds around 40,000 clones, about 85% seen once, with 3.5% to 4% in the top ten. The CDR3 loop spans 14 amino acids. The germline V gene encodes CDR1 SGHTA and CDR2 FQGTGA. Trimming removed 3 bases at V and 9 bases at J, with 17 bases between. The specimen comprised peripheral blood, sampled about 76 weeks after starting pembrolizumab. V and J are TRBV7-3 and TRBJ1-1; unclear D gene. This clonotype originated in an adult with mismatch repair-deficient cancer. The CDR3 protein is CASSFRRTGEQAFF. The CDR3 DNA follows: TGTGCCAGCAGCTTCCGGCGTACCGGGGAGCAAGCTTTCTTT.